These 18 T cell receptor beta chains share one sample of origin, sequenced in a study of human T cells and chemical hapten exposure (dated by TCRdb to the early 2020s). In light of the paper, this sample's time point label describes: patch test 2, 6 weeks after DPC sensitization. The sample's treatment or condition label, in plain terms: therapeutic diphenylcyclopropenone sensitization with weekly scalp DPC. Library preparation employed RACE. Sequencing relied on a NextSeq 500. TCRdb itself trimmed the public reads at Q25 with fastp, ran MiXCR and retained productive beta chains. For every CDR3 protein sequence, its rows merge into one entry that carries the most common genes and DNA. The sample table holds over 70,000 distinct CDR3 sequences, of which approximately 10% were seen once. The top ten hold around 1.4% of the sample. Material: whole blood, obtained in connection with sensitization to the hapten diphenylcyclopropenone (DPC). These receptors were collected from a young man with alopecia areata. Some clones in this sample may be carry-over from other donors' samples.

This clonotype was recorded at least ten times. V is TRBV7-8 and J is TRBJ2-1; D is possibly TRBD2 (6 bases). The CDR3 totals 15 residues. From germline, CDR1 is SGHVS and CDR2 FQNEAQ. The V and J ends lost 1 base and 12 bases respectively, with 19 bases between them. CDR3 residues: CASSLEGLPLLGQFF. CDR3 sequence (DNA): TGTGCCAGCAGCTTAGAGGGACTCCCTTTGCTAGGGCAGTTCTTC.

The chain is built from TRBV29-1 and TRBJ1-1; D is perhaps TRBD1 (5 bases). There are 10 residues in the CDR3. Germline assignment: CDR1 SQVTM and CDR2 ANQGSEA. Trimming shortened V by 6 bases and J by 10 bases, and 12 bases separated the two germline ends. The CDR3, as DNA: TGCAGCGTAGCCGGGGGGGGAGCTTTCTTT. Translating gives CSVAGGGAFF.

This clonotype was detected many times. The rearrangement uses TRBV7-2 and TRBJ1-3; D unresolved. Trimming removed 5 bases from V and 4 bases from J, with 15 bases in between. The CDR3 runs 15 residues. Germline V gives CDR1 SGHTA, CDR2 FQGNSA. The CDR3 DNA reads TGTGCCAGCAGCCCGCGCCAAGCGGGAGGAAACACCATATATTTT. Translated: CASSPRQAGGNTIYF.

This clonotype was counted ten times or more. The CDR3 coding sequence is TGTGCCAGCAACCGCCGAGGGACAGGGCAGGTCAAGAGTGAAAAACTGTTTTTT. It yields the protein CASNRRGTGQVKSEKLFF. The chain links TRBV6-2 or TRBV6-3 to TRBJ1-4; 9 nucleotides agree with TRBD1. CDR1 is MNHEY and CDR2 is SVGEGT in the germline V gene. Losses at the gene ends were 7 bases for V and 7 bases for J; bases not matched to a gene: 19. The CDR3 covers 18 residues.

This clonotype was observed a few times. CDR3 in amino acids: CASSLPTWYQETQYF. In DNA form, the CDR3 reads TGTGCCAGCAGCTTGCCCACATGGTACCAAGAGACCCAGTACTTC. The J gene is TRBJ2-5, the V gene TRBV6-2 or TRBV6-3; D ambiguous. The CDR3 length is 15 residues. V was pared by 6 bases and J by 0 bases, with 14 bases between. CDR1 is MNHEY and CDR2 is SVGEGT in the germline V gene.

V usage is TRBV7-8 and J usage is TRBJ2-1; 7 nucleotides match TRBD2. The CDR3 spans 15 residues. V shed 2 bases and J 8 bases; nucleotides not matched to a gene: 9. CDR1 is SGHVS and CDR2 is FQNEAQ in the germline V gene. The CDR3 is CASSLLRGLGHEQFF. CDR3 coding DNA: TGTGCCAGCAGCTTATTGCGGGGGTTAGGCCATGAGCAGTTCTTC.

This clonotype was counted many times. This sequence joins TRBV5-1 and TRBJ1-2, with TRBD1 matching over 9 bases. CDR3 length: 14 amino acids. Germline values: CDR1 SGHRS, CDR2 YFSETQ. V gave up 0 bases and J gave up 6 bases; unmatched junction bases: 3. As DNA, the CDR3 is TGCGCCAGCAGCTTGGACGGACAGGGGCATGGCTACACCTTC. Translated: CASSLDGQGHGYTF.

This sequence joins TRBV4-1 and TRBJ1-1, with D uncertain. Trimming shortened V by 0 bases and J by 1 base, and 9 bases separated the two germline ends. Germline CDR1 is MGHRA and CDR2 is YSYEKL. The CDR3 covers 15 residues. In nucleotides, the CDR3 is TGCGCCAGCAGCCAAGATGAGACGGAGAACACTGAAGCTTTCTTT. The encoded protein is CASSQDETENTEAFF.

The chain has TRBV2 and TRBJ2-2; D remains ambiguous. There are 11 residues in the CDR3. V lost 9 bases and J 7 bases, leaving 9 bases between the germline ends. Germline CDR1 and CDR2: SNHLY and FYNNEI. DNA of the CDR3: TGTGCCAGTAAAGAAGACGGGGAGCTGTTTTTT. Translated, it gives CASKEDGELFF.

This clonotype was counted at least ten times. The CDR3 nucleotides are TGTGCCAGCAGTATCACACAGAGTCGCACTGAAGCTTTCTTT. Encoded protein: CASSITQSRTEAFF. This chain uses TRBV6-5 with TRBJ1-1; D gene uncertain. The CDR3 is 14 residues long. The V end lost 5 bases, the J end lost 4 bases, and 14 bases lay between the germline ends. Germline assignment: CDR1 MNHEY and CDR2 SVGAGI.

There are a few counts of this clonotype. CDR3 in DNA: TGTGCCAGCAAGAGACCCGCGGGAAATTCACCCCTCCACTTT. This translates into CASKRPAGNSPLHF. This rearrangement joins TRBV2 to TRBJ1-6; D unresolved. CDR3 length: 14 residues. V lost 7 bases, J lost 7 bases, and 14 bases lay in between. CDR1 and CDR2 from the germline V gene are SNHLY and FYNNEI.

This clonotype rates as medium-sized. CDR3 nucleotides: TGCGCCAGCAGCCAGAAAACAGGGGACGGGGCCAACGTCCTGACTTTC. This gives the protein CASSQKTGDGANVLTF. This sequence joins TRBV4-3 and TRBJ2-6, with 7 bases matching TRBD1. CDR1 is LGHNA and CDR2 is YSLEER in the germline V gene. CDR3 length equals 16 residues. Unmatched junction bases numbered 6, after V lost 3 bases and J lost 4 bases.

This clonotype was seen many times. This chain connects TRBV5-1 to TRBJ1-1; D is perhaps TRBD1 (5 bases). Germline CDR1 is SGHRS and CDR2 is YFSETQ. The V gene lost 4 bases and the J gene lost 1 base, with 8 bases spanning the gap. The CDR3 covers 13 residues. The CDR3 DNA reads TGCGCCAGCAGCATACAGGAGAACACTGAAGCTTTCTTT. This sequence encodes CASSIQENTEAFF.

This clonotype turned up a few times. The rearrangement joins TRBV6-5 to TRBJ1-2; no definite D call. Deletions cut 3 bases from V and 4 bases from J, with 15 bases between. The CDR3 contains 15 residues. Germline loops: CDR1 MNHEY, CDR2 SVGAGI. The CDR3 coding sequence is TGTGCCAGCAGTTATTCCCGGGCGAACGCCTATGGCTACACCTTC. This encodes CASSYSRANAYGYTF.

This clonotype was recorded at least ten times. This chain uses TRBV4-2 with TRBJ2-3; the D gene could be TRBD1 or TRBD2 (5 bases each). This CDR3 spans 17 amino acids. V was cut by 6 bases and J by 0 bases, with 19 bases left in between. From germline, CDR1 is LGHNA and CDR2 YNFKEQ. The CDR3 region has the DNA TGTGCCAGCAGGGCGAAAGCAGGGACGCCTAGCACAGATACGCAGTATTTT. This gives the protein CASRAKAGTPSTDTQYF.

This clonotype was recorded a few times. J is TRBJ2-7 and V is TRBV19; 10 bases are a match to TRBD1. V lost 4 bases, J lost 2 bases, and 8 bases stayed unmatched. This CDR3 region has 16 residues. Germline CDR1 is LNHDA and CDR2 is SQIVND (reference sequence). The CDR3 reads CASSTSGTGVTYEQYF. In nucleotides, the CDR3 is TGTGCCAGTAGTACCTCCGGGACAGGGGTAACCTACGAGCAGTACTTC.

The CDR3 bases are TGTGCCAGCAGCGTAGGCCGGGCAGATACGCAGTATTTT. Amino acid sequence: CASSVGRADTQYF. This chain links TRBV9 with TRBJ2-3; no clear D gene. Germline loops: CDR1 SGDLS, CDR2 YYNGEE. Trimming pared 0 bases from V and 4 bases from J, leaving 6 bases between. CDR3 size: 13 residues.

The sample holds a few counts of this clonotype. The chain is built from TRBV28 and TRBJ2-7; D is tentatively TRBD1 or TRBD2 (5 bases each). Germline loops: CDR1 MDHEN, CDR2 SYDVKM. CDR3 length: 13 amino acids. The V gene lost 5 bases and the J gene lost 6 bases, with 14 bases spanning the gap. The DNA for the CDR3 is TGTGCCAGCAGTCCCCCGGGGCGCCTCGAGCAGTACGTC. This translates into CASSPPGRLEQYV.